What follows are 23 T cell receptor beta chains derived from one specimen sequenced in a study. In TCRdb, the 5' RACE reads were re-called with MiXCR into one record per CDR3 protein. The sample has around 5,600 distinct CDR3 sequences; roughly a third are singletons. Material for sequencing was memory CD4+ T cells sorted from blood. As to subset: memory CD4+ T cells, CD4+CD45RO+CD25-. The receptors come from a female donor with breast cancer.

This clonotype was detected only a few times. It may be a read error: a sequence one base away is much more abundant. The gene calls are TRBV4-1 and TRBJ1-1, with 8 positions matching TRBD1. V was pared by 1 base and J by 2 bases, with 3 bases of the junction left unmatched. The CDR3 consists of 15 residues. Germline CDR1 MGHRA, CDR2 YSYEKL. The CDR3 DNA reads TGCGCCAGCAGCCAAGGGGACAGGAGAAACACTGAAGCTTTCTTT. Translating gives CASSQGDRRNTEAFF.

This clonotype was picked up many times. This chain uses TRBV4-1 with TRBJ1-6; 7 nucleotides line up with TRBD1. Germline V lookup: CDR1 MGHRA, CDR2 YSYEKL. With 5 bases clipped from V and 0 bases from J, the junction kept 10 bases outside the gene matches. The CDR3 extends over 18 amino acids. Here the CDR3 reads CASSVTNRGNSYNSPLHF. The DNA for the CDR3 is TGCGCCAGCAGCGTCACAAACAGGGGCAACTCCTATAATTCACCCCTCCACTTT.

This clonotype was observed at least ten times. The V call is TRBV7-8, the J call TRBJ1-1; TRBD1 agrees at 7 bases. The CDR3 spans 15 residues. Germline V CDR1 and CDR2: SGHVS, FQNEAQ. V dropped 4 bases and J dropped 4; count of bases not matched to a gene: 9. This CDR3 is CASSSVGGSSTEAFF. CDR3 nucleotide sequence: TGTGCCAGCAGCTCGGTAGGGGGCTCCAGCACTGAAGCTTTCTTT.

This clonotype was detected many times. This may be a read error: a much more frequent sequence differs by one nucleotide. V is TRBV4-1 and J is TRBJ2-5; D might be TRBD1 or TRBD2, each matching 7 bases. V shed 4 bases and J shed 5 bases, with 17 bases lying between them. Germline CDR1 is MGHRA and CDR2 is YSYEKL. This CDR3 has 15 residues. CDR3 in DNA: TGCGCCAGCAGCCGGGAGGGACAGCGGAGGGAGACCCAGTACTTC. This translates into CASSREGQRRETQYF.

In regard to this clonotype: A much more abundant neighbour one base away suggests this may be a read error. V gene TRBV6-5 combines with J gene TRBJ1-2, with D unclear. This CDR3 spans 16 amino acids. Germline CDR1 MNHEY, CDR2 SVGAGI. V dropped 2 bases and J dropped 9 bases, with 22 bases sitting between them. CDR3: CASSYATQTPWYSYTF. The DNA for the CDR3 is TGTGCCAGCAGTTACGCCACTCAGACCCCCTGGTATAGCTACACCTTC.

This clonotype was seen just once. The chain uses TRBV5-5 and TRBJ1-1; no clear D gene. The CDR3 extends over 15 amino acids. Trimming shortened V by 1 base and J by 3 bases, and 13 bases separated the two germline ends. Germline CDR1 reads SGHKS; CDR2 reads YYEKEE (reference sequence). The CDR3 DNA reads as TGTGCCAGCAGCTTGTCGGGCAGACTGGACACTGAAGCTTTCTTT. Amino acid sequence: CASSLSGRLDTEAFF.

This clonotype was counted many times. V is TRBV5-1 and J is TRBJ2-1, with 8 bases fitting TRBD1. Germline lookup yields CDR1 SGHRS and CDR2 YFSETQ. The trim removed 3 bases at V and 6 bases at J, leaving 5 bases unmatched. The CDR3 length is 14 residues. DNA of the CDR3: TGCGCCAGCAGCTCCAGGGGGCCAAGCAATGAGCAGTTCTTC. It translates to CASSSRGPSNEQFF.

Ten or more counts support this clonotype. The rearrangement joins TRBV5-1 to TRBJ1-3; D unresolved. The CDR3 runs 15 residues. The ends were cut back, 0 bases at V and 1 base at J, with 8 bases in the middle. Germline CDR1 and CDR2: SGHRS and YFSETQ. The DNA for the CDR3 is TGCGCCAGCAGCTTGGCCTTGATGTCTGGAAACACCATATATTTT. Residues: CASSLALMSGNTIYF.

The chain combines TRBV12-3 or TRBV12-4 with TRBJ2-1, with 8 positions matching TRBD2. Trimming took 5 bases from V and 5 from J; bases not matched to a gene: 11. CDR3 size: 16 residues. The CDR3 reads CASSTGALAANNEQFF. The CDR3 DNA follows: TGTGCCAGCAGTACTGGGGCACTAGCGGCAAACAATGAGCAGTTCTTC.

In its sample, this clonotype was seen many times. The chain's CDR3 is CASSFIQGPYEQYF. CDR3 coding DNA: TGTGCCAGCAGTTTTATTCAGGGGCCCTACGAGCAGTACTTC. The V call is TRBV12-3 or TRBV12-4, the J call TRBJ2-7, with D perhaps TRBD1 (6 bases). This CDR3 is built from 14 residues. The V end was cut by 3 bases, the J end by 2 bases, with 11 bases between.

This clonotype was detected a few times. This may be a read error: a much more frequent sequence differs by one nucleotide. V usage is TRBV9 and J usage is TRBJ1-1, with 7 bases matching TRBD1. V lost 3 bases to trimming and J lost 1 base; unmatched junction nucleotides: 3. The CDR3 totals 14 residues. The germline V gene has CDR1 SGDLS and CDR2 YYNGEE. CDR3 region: CASSEQGTNTEAFF. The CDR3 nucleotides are TGTGCCAGCAGCGAACAGGGGACGAACACTGAAGCTTTCTTT.

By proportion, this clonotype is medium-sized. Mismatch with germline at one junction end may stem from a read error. In DNA, the CDR3 is TGTGCCTGGAGTGTACGAGGAGAAAAACTGGTTTTT. Amino acid sequence: CAWSVRGEKLVF. This chain joins TRBV30 and TRBJ1-4; D remains unclear. The CDR3 sequence is 12 residues long. Germline CDR1 reads GTSNPN; CDR2 reads SVGIG (reference sequence).

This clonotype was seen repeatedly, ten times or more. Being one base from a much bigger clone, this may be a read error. This CDR3 reads CASSSTGQSYGYTF. The DNA for the CDR3 is TGCGCCAGCAGTTCGACAGGGCAGAGTTATGGCTACACCTTC. The chain combines TRBV5-1 with TRBJ1-2; 7 positions match TRBD1. There are 14 residues in the CDR3. Germline trimming cut 5 bases from V and 5 bases from J; bases unmatched to any gene: 9. CDR1 and CDR2 (germline): SGHRS, YFSETQ.

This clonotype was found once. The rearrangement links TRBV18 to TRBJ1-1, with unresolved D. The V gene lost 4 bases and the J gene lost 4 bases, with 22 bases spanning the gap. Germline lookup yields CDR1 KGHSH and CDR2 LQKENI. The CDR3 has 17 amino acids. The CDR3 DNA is TGTGCCAGCTCACTAAGAGCAGCCGAAAGGAAGGGCACTGAAGCTTTCTTT. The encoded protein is CASSLRAAERKGTEAFF.

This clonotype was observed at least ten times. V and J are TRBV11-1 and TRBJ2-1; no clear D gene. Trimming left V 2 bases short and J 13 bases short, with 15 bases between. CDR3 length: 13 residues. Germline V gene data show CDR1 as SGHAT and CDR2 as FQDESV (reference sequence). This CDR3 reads CASSLSRWSLQFF. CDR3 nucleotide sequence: TGTGCCAGCAGCTTATCCCGTTGGAGCTTACAGTTCTTC.

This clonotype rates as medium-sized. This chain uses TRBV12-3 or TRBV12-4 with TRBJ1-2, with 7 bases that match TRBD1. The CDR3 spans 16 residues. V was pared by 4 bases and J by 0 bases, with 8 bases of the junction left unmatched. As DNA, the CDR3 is TGTGCCAGCAGTTCTCAAACCGGGACAGCTAACTATGGCTACACCTTC. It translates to CASSSQTGTANYGYTF.

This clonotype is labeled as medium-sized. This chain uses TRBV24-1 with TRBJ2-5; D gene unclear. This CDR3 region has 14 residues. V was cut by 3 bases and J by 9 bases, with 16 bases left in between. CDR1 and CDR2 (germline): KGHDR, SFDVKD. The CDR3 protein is CATSDPSAPWAQYF. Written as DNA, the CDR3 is TGTGCCACCAGTGATCCCAGCGCTCCGTGGGCCCAGTACTTC.

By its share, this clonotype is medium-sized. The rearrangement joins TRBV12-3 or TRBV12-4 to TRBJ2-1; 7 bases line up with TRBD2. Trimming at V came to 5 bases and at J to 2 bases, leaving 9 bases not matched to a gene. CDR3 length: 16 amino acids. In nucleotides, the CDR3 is TGTGCCAGCAGTCGACCTAGCGGTAATGCCTACAATGAGCAGTTCTTC. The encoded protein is CASSRPSGNAYNEQFF.

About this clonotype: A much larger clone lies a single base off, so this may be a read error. The CDR3 DNA reads as TGTGCCAGCAACTCAATCCGGGACGGACCCTACGAGCAGTACTTC. It translates to CASNSIRDGPYEQYF. The chain employs TRBV11-2 and TRBJ2-7; D tentatively fits TRBD1 or TRBD2 (5 bases each). This CDR3 has 15 amino acids. With 7 bases removed from V and 2 bases from J, the gap between germline ends came to 18 bases. Germline values: CDR1 SGHAT, CDR2 FQNNGV.

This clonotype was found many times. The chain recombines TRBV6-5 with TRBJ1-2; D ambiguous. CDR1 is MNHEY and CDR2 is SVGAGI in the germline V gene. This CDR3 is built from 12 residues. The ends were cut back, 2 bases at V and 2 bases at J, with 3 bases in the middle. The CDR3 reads CASSYGNYGYTF. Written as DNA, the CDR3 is TGTGCCAGCAGTTACGGGAACTATGGCTACACCTTC.

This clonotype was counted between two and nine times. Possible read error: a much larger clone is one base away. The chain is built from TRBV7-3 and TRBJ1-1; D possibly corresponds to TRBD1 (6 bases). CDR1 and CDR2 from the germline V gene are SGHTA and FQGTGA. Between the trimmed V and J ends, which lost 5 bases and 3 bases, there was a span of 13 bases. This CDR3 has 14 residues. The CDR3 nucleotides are TGTGCCAGCAGCATAGGACAGTGTCACACTGAAGCTTTCTTT. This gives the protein CASSIGQCHTEAFF.

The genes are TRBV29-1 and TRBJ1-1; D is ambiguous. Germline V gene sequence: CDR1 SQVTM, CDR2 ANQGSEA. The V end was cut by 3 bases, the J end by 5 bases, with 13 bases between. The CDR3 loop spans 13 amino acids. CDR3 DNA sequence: TGCAGCGTTGAGAGCGGGGTACGTACTGAAGCTTTCTTT. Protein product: CSVESGVRTEAFF.

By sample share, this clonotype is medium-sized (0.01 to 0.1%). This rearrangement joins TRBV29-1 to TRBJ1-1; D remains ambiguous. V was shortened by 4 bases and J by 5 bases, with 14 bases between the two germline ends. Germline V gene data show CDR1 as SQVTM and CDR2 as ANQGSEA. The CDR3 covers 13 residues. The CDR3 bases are TGCAGCGTTGTCAAAACACAGAGGACTGAAGCTTTCTTT. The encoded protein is CSVVKTQRTEAFF.